This T cell receptor beta chain was profiled in a study of blood T cell repertoires in COVID-19. The data were produced by immunoSEQ multiplex PCR, yet TCRdb's version contains in-frame clones alone and is incomplete. The top ten clones hold around 1.6% of a sample with around 100,000 clones, about 86% of them seen once. The sample consisted of peripheral blood. The clonotype comes from a man at least 80 years old with acute or convalescent COVID-19.

The CDR3 is CASSECSGRAITGELFF. The CDR3 DNA follows: TGCGCCAGCAGTGAGTGTAGCGGGAGGGCCATCACCGGGGAGCTGTTTTTT. This chain joins TRBV10-1 and TRBJ2-2, with 11 bases matching TRBD2. Trimming at V came to 1 base and at J to 4 bases, leaving 5 bases not matched to a gene. The CDR3 is 17 residues long. Germline-derived CDR1 and CDR2 are WNHNN and SYGVQD (reference sequence).